A selection of T cell receptor beta chains follows, all from one sample in a study of OX40 agonist ivuxolimab in advanced cancers. Measured with immunoSEQ multiplex PCR; TCRdb has only the in-frame clones, and not every one. The repertoire holds roughly 70,000 clones, with around 80% as singletons. Sequencing used CD4+ or CD8+ T cells sorted from blood, obtained in a trial of the OX40 agonist ivuxolimab. These receptors were obtained from an adult with an advanced solid tumor such as melanoma, head and neck, liver or kidney cancer. The CDR3 runs from the conserved cysteine through the conserved F or W.

v_call	cdr3_length	j_call	cdr3_aa
TRBV5-1	18	TRBJ2-3	CASSLGRISGGSTDTQYF
TRBV12-5	11	TRBJ2-1	CASGFGSEQFF
TRBV19	15	TRBJ2-1	CASSSDRGPYNEQFF
TRBV29-1	14	TRBJ2-1	CSVPVRGANNEQFF
TRBV9	14	TRBJ1-2	CASSVSQIENGYTF
TRBV9	15	TRBJ1-4	CASSLSQGVDEKLFF
TRBV5-1	15	TRBJ2-1	CASSLKRVPGNEQFF
TRBV11-3	14	TRBJ1-5	CASSSRDSNQPQHF
TRBV2	12	TRBJ1-1	CASGFPNTEAFF
TRBV28	15	TRBJ1-6	CASSSRTGLHSPLHF
TRBV7-2	15	TRBJ2-4	CASSLTGPQSHIQYF
TRBV28	16	TRBJ1-5	CASSSGPGYSNQPQHF
TRBV19	17	TRBJ2-4	CASSIGPSGRYSNIQYF
TRBV11-3	13	TRBJ2-1	CASSSARGGEQFF
TRBV6-1	14	TRBJ2-5	CASSDGRGRETQYF
TRBV28	15	TRBJ1-3	CASSLSHSSGNTIYF
TRBV7-3	18	TRBJ2-5	CASSSLIVTTSGGETQYF
TRBV9	14	TRBJ2-5	CASSVGGVQETQYF
TRBV5-6	13	TRBJ2-7	CASSFGPAWEQYF
TRBV19	13	TRBJ1-5	CASKWGRNQPQHF
TRBV6-6	13	TRBJ1-2	CASSSQGSGGYTF
TRBV25-1	13	TRBJ1-2	CASSEWSGTGYTF
TRBV5-1	13	TRBJ2-7	CASSPAYSYEQYF
TRBV28	12	TRBJ2-7	CASSLGYYEQYF
TRBV19	17	TRBJ2-6	CASSTPGQGSGANVLTF
TRBV6-1	13	TRBJ1-2	CASSLQGGDGYTF
TRBV11-3	15	TRBJ2-1	CASSKTGGFRNEQFF
TRBV28	17	TRBJ1-5	CASSLRGTRRGNQPQHF
TRBV6-1	15	TRBJ1-3	CASRALFSGGDTIYF
TRBV28	15	TRBJ2-1	CASTSGQVINNEQFF
TRBV15	16	TRBJ2-1	CATSRDPLAGDGEQFF
TRBV11-2	18	TRBJ2-2	CASSYRGFFQRDTGELFF
TRBV7-3	13	TRBJ2-1	CASSLRGVNEQFF
TRBV11-2	14	TRBJ2-3	CASRPGLRTDTQYF
TRBV7-2	15	TRBJ2-3	CASSLLGMPTDTQYF
TRBV28	14	TRBJ2-7	CASSSYWTGFEQYF
TRBV7-8	15	TRBJ1-5	CASSLGTGVNQPQHF
TRBV28	15	TRBJ1-6	CASSFTGTPNSPLHF
TRBV10-3	13	TRBJ2-3	CAISEALASTQYF
TRBV5-1	15	TRBJ2-1	CASSLGNTGGREQFF
TRBV6-1	15	TRBJ2-2	CASSELGQGAGELFF
TRBV29-1	14	TRBJ2-1	CSVRSRGSFNEQFF
TRBV6-4	14	TRBJ2-3	CASSDREDSDTQYF
TRBV6-6	12	TRBJ1-1	CASSGQNTEAFF
TRBV18	13	TRBJ2-5	CASSPPGEETQYF
TRBV28	13	TRBJ2-7	CASSPPVSYEQYF
TRBV2	13	TRBJ2-5	CATRRGSQETQYF
TRBV4-3	15	TRBJ1-4	CASSQDWTQGEKLFF